This T cell receptor beta chain was obtained from a study of blood T cell repertoires in COVID-19 (TCRdb year 2020). Concerning the study at large: Collaborator samples came from the United States, Italy and Spain and covered acute and convalescent phases of COVID-19. The prospective study material was composed of cDNA or gDNA derived from T cells, B-cell-depleted T cells, or PBMCs. Subjects who had been exposed to COVID-19, were actively infected with it, or had recovered from it provided the deeply sampled blood TCRbeta repertoires that made up the dataset. The repertoires were released in a freely available public database meant as a resource for research on the immune response to SARS-CoV-2. The samples were drawn from the first 160 participants of the ongoing ImmuneRACE study and from roughly 1,300 subjects provided by 6 global collaborators. Sample metadata almost always included a de-identified subject ID, COVID-19 status, age in years and sex. Where available, HLA class I and class II types were taken from metadata supplied by the sample provider and were not determined by assay-based typing. The research as a whole found: How much clinical and demographic metadata was included differed by source and by participant, and the metadata was provided uncurated.

TCRbeta CDR3 regions were amplified from genomic DNA using the immunoSEQ Assay, a bias-controlled multiplex PCR. Per the authors' processing: Within the assay, amplification of reference gene primers was used to estimate how many nucleated cells each sample contained. To quantify the absolute abundance of each unique TCRbeta CDR3 rearrangement, sequence reads were collapsed and filtered. Productive Simpson clonality was computed per sample as the square root of Simpson's diversity index over productive rearrangements. The table comes from immuneACCESS by way of TCRdb, which keeps in-frame sequences with V and J called. Part of the clones is missing from these tables; in studies checked, under half for an unresolved V gene and the rest for unknown reasons. Clone size and V and J calls were adopted from that table, with D and trimming inferred from the DNA. In this sample the table shows roughly 160,000 clones, approximately 86% of which occur a single time. Clones ranked in the top ten supply 10% of the sample.

Each collaborating institution followed its own protocols to collect whole blood in K2EDTA tubes. For TCRbeta analysis, collaborators shipped samples as frozen whole blood, isolated PBMCs, or DNA extracted from either of those sample types. As to this clone: Its antigen is currently not known. One base away there is no much larger clone; base qualities are not given.

The CDR3 numbers 16 residues from cysteine through phenylalanine. The read is trimmed to its CDR3 DNA, 48 bases read in frame from base 1. For CDR1 and CDR2, the germline V gene (reference sequence) lists MNHNY and SVGAGI. V sheds 3 bases and J sheds 4 bases, leaving 18 bases between their ends. This receptor chain uses TRBV6-6 and TRBJ1-2; the D segment could be TRBD1, given 6 matching bases. The clonotype originates from an elderly woman with active or convalescent COVID-19. Material: peripheral blood. The CDR3 protein: CASSYKQGGLSYGYTF. In nucleotide form, the sequence is TGTGCCAGCAGTTATAAACAGGGTGGCTTGAGCTATGGCTACACCTTC.